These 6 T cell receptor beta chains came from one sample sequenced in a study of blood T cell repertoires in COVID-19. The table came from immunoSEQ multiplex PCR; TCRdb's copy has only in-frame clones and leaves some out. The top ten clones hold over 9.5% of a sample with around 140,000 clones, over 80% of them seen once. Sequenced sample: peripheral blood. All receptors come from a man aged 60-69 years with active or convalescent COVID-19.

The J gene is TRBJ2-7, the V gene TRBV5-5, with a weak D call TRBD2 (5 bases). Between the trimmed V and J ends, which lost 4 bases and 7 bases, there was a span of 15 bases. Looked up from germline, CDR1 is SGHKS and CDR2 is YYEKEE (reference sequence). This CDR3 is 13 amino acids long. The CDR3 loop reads CASSLEADREQYF. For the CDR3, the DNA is TGTGCCAGCAGCCTGGAGGCGGATCGGGAGCAGTACTTC.

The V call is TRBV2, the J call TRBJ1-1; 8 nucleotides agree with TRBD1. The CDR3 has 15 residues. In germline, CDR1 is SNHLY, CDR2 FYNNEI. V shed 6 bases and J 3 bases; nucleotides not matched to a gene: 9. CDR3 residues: CASSSLDRVDTEAFF. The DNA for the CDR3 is TGTGCCAGCAGCTCCCTGGACAGGGTGGACACTGAAGCTTTCTTT.

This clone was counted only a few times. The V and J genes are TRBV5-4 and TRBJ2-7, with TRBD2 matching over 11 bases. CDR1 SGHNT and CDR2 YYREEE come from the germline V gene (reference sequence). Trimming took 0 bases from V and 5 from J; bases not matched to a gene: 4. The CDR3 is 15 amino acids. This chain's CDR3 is CASSLGLAGIDEQYF. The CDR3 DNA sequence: TGTGCCAGCAGCTTGGGACTAGCGGGAATCGACGAGCAGTACTTC.

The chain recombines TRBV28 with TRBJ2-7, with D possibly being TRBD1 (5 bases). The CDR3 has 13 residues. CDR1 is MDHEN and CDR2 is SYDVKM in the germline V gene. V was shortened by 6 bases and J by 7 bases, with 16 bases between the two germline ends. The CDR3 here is CASRPAGQREQYF. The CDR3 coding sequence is TGTGCCAGCAGACCAGCCGGACAAAGAGAGCAGTACTTC.

The CDR3 bases are TGCGCCAGCAGCTTGAAACGGGAGTCCTCCTCTAGCACAGATACGCAGTATTTT. Translating gives CASSLKRESSSSTDTQYF. The chain joins TRBV5-1 to TRBJ2-3; weak D call: TRBD2 (6 bases). The germline V gene has CDR1 SGHRS and CDR2 YFSETQ. The CDR3 runs 18 residues. V shed 1 base and J shed 0 bases, with 18 bases lying between them.

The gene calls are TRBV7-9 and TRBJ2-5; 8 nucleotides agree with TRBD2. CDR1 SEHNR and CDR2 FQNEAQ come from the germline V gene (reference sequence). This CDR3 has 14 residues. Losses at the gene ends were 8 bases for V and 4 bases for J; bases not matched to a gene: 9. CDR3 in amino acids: CASRRREVGETQYF. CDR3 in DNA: TGTGCCAGCCGGAGGCGGGAGGTAGGAGAGACCCAGTACTTC.